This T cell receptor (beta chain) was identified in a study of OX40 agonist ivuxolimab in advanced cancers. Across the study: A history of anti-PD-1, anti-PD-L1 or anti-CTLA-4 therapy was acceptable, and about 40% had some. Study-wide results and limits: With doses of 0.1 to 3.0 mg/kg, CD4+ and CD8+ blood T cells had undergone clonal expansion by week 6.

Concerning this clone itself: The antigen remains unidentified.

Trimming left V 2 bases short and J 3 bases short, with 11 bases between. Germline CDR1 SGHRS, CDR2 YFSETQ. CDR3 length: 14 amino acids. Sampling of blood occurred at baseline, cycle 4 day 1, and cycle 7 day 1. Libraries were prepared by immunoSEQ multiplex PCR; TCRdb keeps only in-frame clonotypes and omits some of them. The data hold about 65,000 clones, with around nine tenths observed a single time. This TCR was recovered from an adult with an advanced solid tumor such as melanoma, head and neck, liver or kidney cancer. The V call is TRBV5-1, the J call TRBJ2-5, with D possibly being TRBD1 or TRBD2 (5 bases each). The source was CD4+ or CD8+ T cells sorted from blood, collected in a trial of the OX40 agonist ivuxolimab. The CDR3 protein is CASSFGTAKETQYF. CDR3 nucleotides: TGCGCCAGCAGCTTCGGGACGGCAAAAGAGACCCAGTACTTC.